These 25 T cell receptor beta chains originate from one sample sequenced in a study of OX40 agonist ivuxolimab in advanced cancers. Sequenced by immunoSEQ multiplex PCR; TCRdb stores in-frame clones only, minus some. Among fewer than 90,000 clones, roughly 88% were seen once, and the ten largest hold about 0.3%. Sequences were derived from CD4+ or CD8+ T cells sorted from blood, sampled in a trial of the OX40 agonist ivuxolimab. These TCRs come from an adult with an advanced solid tumor such as melanoma, head and neck, liver or kidney cancer.

V is TRBV4-2 and J is TRBJ2-5; TRBD2 matches 16 bases. CDR3 size: 21 residues. V dropped 4 bases and J dropped 0; count of bases not matched to a gene: 14. Looked up from germline, CDR1 is LGHNA and CDR2 is YNFKEQ. The CDR3 protein is CASSRSITAGTSGGDQETQYF. The CDR3 DNA reads as TGTGCCAGCAGCCGATCTATTACCGCCGGGACTAGCGGGGGGGACCAAGAGACCCAGTACTTC.

The chain recombines TRBV4-3 with TRBJ2-7; 7 positions agree with TRBD1. The germline gives CDR1 LGHNA, CDR2 YSLEER. V gave up 3 bases and J gave up 3 bases; unmatched junction bases: 8. The CDR3 runs to 15 residues. As DNA, the CDR3 is TGCGCCAGCAGCCAGTTGGACAGGAGCAACTACGAGCAGTACTTC. This codes for CASSQLDRSNYEQYF.

This clone was seen a single time. CDR3 region: CASSVRLGGETDTQYF. DNA of the CDR3: TGTGCCAGCAGCGTCCGACTAGGTGGTGAGACAGATACGCAGTATTTT. The genes are TRBV7-9 and TRBJ2-3; weak D call: TRBD2 (6 bases). Germline loops: CDR1 SEHNR, CDR2 FQNEAQ (reference sequence). Trimming took off 5 bases at V and 3 bases at J, with 18 bases between the two ends. This CDR3 contains 16 residues.

This sequence joins TRBV7-9 and TRBJ1-4; no clear D. V lost 0 bases, J lost 4 bases, and 3 bases lay in between. This CDR3 is 13 amino acids long. Germline CDR1 is SEHNR and CDR2 is FQNEAQ (reference sequence). CDR3 region: CASSLAHNEKLFF. The CDR3 bases are TGTGCCAGCAGCTTAGCACATAATGAAAAACTGTTTTTT.

This clone was seen more than once but under ten times. This chain connects TRBV5-8 to TRBJ2-7; D is uncertain. V gave up 4 bases and J gave up 4 bases, with 9 bases separating them. Per germline, CDR1 SGHTS and CDR2 YDEGEE. CDR3 length: 12 residues. The CDR3 sequence: CASSRTPYEQYF. CDR3 nucleotide sequence: TGTGCCAGCAGCCGCACGCCGTACGAGCAGTACTTC.

This clone came up once. This chain uses TRBV5-1 with TRBJ2-1; D unresolved. This CDR3 has 15 amino acids. V was trimmed by 3 bases and J by 0 bases, leaving 10 bases between them. Germline V gene sequence: CDR1 SGHRS, CDR2 YFSETQ. In nucleotides, the CDR3 is TGCGCCAGCAGCTCGGGCGAGTACTCCTACAATGAGCAGTTCTTC. It is translated as CASSSGEYSYNEQFF.

This rearrangement joins TRBV7-9 to TRBJ2-7, with 9 positions matching TRBD2. The CDR3 consists of 16 residues. Germline V gene lookup returns CDR1 SEHNR and CDR2 FQNEAQ (reference sequence). The trim removed 2 bases at V and 3 bases at J, leaving 8 bases unmatched. The DNA for the CDR3 is TGTGCCAGCAGCTTAACCGTAGCGGGAGTGGGCTACGAGCAGTACTTC. Its protein product is CASSLTVAGVGYEQYF.

V gene TRBV7-3 combines with J gene TRBJ2-1; possible D gene TRBD2, 6 bases. The V gene lost 4 bases and the J gene lost 0 bases, with 22 bases spanning the gap. CDR1 is SGHTA, CDR2 FQGTGA, per germline. The CDR3 has 19 amino acids. In nucleotides, the CDR3 is TGTGCCAGCAGCTCGCAATCAGCCCTCAGGGAGGCCTCCTACAATGAGCAGTTCTTC. It translates to CASSSQSALREASYNEQFF.

This chain uses TRBV11-2 with TRBJ1-1, with no clear D. CDR1 is SGHAT, CDR2 FQNNGV, per germline. The CDR3 sequence is 16 residues long. With 2 bases removed from V and 0 bases from J, the gap between germline ends came to 13 bases. The CDR3 loop is CASSLHVGVLNTEAFF. The CDR3 DNA is TGTGCCAGCAGCTTACACGTTGGCGTCTTGAACACTGAAGCTTTCTTT.

The rearrangement joins TRBV9 to TRBJ2-1, with TRBD2 matching 12 bases. CDR1 SGDLS and CDR2 YYNGEE come from the germline V gene. V dropped 3 bases and J dropped 15; count of bases not matched to a gene: 7. CDR3 size: 13 residues. In DNA form, the CDR3 reads TGTGCCAGCAGCGATAGACTAGCGGGGGCCGTGTTCTTC. Translating gives CASSDRLAGAVFF.

The J gene is TRBJ1-4, the V gene TRBV5-4; D gene uncertain. V was clipped by 3 bases and J by 3 bases, with 15 bases between them. Germline V CDR1 and CDR2: SGHNT, YYREEE (reference sequence). This CDR3 spans 16 amino acids. The CDR3 here is CASSWSGVSSNEKLFF. DNA of the CDR3: TGTGCCAGCAGCTGGAGCGGGGTTTCCTCTAATGAAAAACTGTTTTTT.

The genes are TRBV12-5 and TRBJ1-4; D unresolved. Germline-derived CDR1 and CDR2 are LGHNT and FRNRAP. V lost 6 bases and J 4 bases, leaving 9 bases between the germline ends. The CDR3 sequence is 13 residues long. CDR3 DNA: TGTGCTAGTGGCCGGGGTGTTAATGAAAAACTGTTTTTT. Protein product: CASGRGVNEKLFF.

This rearrangement joins TRBV7-3 to TRBJ2-1; 10 positions match TRBD2. The germline V gene has CDR1 SGHTA and CDR2 FQGTGA. Unmatched junction bases numbered 2, after V lost 3 bases and J lost 9 bases. There are 13 residues in the CDR3. The CDR3, as DNA: TGTGCCAGCAGCTTGGGACTAGCGAGTGAGCAGTTCTTC. This codes for CASSLGLASEQFF. The full variable domain, with the rest looked up from reference TRBV7-3 and TRBJ2-1, is GAGVSQTPSNKVTEKGKYVELRCDPISGHTALYWYRQSLGQGPEFLIYFQGTGAADDSGLPNDRFFAVRPEGSVSTLKIQRTERGDSAVYLCASSLGLASEQFFGPGTRLTVL.

The J gene is TRBJ2-1, the V gene TRBV12-5; D possibly corresponds to TRBD2 (6 bases). Between the trimmed V and J ends, which lost 4 bases and 5 bases, there was a span of 18 bases. Germline CDR1 and CDR2: LGHNT and FRNRAP. The CDR3 has 16 residues. The CDR3 DNA reads as TGTGCTAGTGGTTACCTTCCGGGCGGGGTTGACAATGAGCAGTTCTTC. Protein sequence: CASGYLPGGVDNEQFF.

This chain joins TRBV6-4 and TRBJ1-2; the D gene is possibly TRBD1 (5 bases). Germline values: CDR1 MRHNA, CDR2 SNTAGT. This CDR3 is built from 14 residues. With 3 bases removed from V and 8 bases from J, the gap between germline ends came to 16 bases. The CDR3 region has the DNA TGTGCCAGCAGTGAGACCACAGCGAAGGGGGGCTACACCTTC. Translating gives CASSETTAKGGYTF.

This chain links TRBV7-2 with TRBJ2-4, with 7 positions matching TRBD2. The ends lost 8 bases at V and 8 bases at J; junction bases unmatched: 6. The V gene's germline CDR1 is SGHTA and CDR2 FQGNSA. The CDR3 contains 12 residues. The CDR3: CASSRREDIQYF. The CDR3, as DNA: TGTGCCAGCTCTCGACGGGAGGACATTCAGTACTTC.

This chain joins TRBV5-1 and TRBJ2-1; 7 bases map to TRBD2. CDR1 is SGHRS and CDR2 is YFSETQ in the germline V gene. The CDR3 loop spans 13 amino acids. With 4 bases clipped from V and 4 bases from J, the junction kept 2 bases outside the gene matches. The DNA for the CDR3 is TGCGCCAGCAGCACAGCGGGGTACAATGAGCAGTTCTTC. Protein sequence: CASSTAGYNEQFF.

This sequence joins TRBV19 and TRBJ1-4; D may be TRBD1 (5 bases). The germline V gene encodes CDR1 LNHDA and CDR2 SQIVND (reference sequence). V dropped 11 bases and J dropped 11 bases, with 24 bases sitting between them. The CDR3 is 14 residues long. CDR3 coding DNA: TGTGCCGTGGGGGTTCTCGGAGGCGTGGAGAAACTGTTTTTT. It translates to CAVGVLGGVEKLFF.

V usage is TRBV30 and J usage is TRBJ2-3; 7 nucleotides align to TRBD2. This CDR3 spans 15 amino acids. Unmatched junction bases numbered 10, after V lost 3 bases and J lost 4 bases. Per the germline V gene, CDR1 is GTSNPN and CDR2 is SVGIG (reference sequence). This CDR3 is CAWRYGAAGADTQYF. The CDR3 coding sequence is TGTGCCTGGAGGTACGGCGCGGCGGGAGCAGATACGCAGTATTTT.

The chain recombines TRBV19 with TRBJ2-5, with D unresolved. V dropped 0 bases and J dropped 2 bases, with 4 bases sitting between them. The CDR3 has 13 amino acids. Germline V lookup: CDR1 LNHDA, CDR2 SQIVND (reference sequence). This CDR3 reads CASSIDEQETQYF. The CDR3 region has the DNA TGTGCCAGTAGTATAGACGAACAAGAGACCCAGTACTTC.

The CDR3 bases are TGTGCCTGGGCACGAGTTTTGGGCTACACCTTC. It specifies CAWARVLGYTF. The rearrangement joins TRBV30 to TRBJ1-2; D unresolved. Trimming pared 5 bases from V and 8 bases from J, leaving 12 bases between. Germline CDR1 reads GTSNPN; CDR2 reads SVGIG (reference sequence). CDR3 length: 11 residues.

V gene TRBV29-1 combines with J gene TRBJ2-2; D might be TRBD1 or TRBD2, each matching 6 bases. This CDR3 is 13 amino acids long. V was pared by 3 bases and J by 5 bases, with 10 bases between. CDR1 and CDR2 (germline): SQVTM, ANQGSEA. Here the CDR3 DNA reads TGCAGCGTTGACCTAGGGGGGACCGGGGAGCTGTTTTTT. It is translated as CSVDLGGTGELFF.

This chain joins TRBV10-2 and TRBJ2-7, with 10 bases identical to TRBD2. The CDR3 totals 15 residues. Germline V gives CDR1 WSHSY, CDR2 SAAADI. V lost 4 bases and J lost 2; bases outside the gene matches: 5. The CDR3 region is CASSVRAGGPYEQYF. As DNA, the CDR3 is TGCGCCAGCAGTGTCAGAGCGGGGGGGCCCTACGAGCAGTACTTC.

This clone was counted a single time. CDR3 nucleotide sequence: TGCGCCAGCGGGAGGACGAGGGACACTGAAGCTTTCTTT. Its protein is CASGRTRDTEAFF. The chain joins TRBV4-3 to TRBJ1-1; D unclear. This CDR3 is built from 13 residues. Trimming stripped 8 bases from V and 3 bases from J, with 13 bases between. Germline values: CDR1 LGHNA, CDR2 YSLEER.

For this clone: One end of the junction varies from germline; a read error may be responsible. This chain uses TRBV10-3 with TRBJ2-2; 8 bases agree with TRBD2. Germline CDR1 and CDR2: ENHRY and SYGVKD. This CDR3 is built from 17 residues. The CDR3 protein is CAISDSLAGAGTRELFF. CDR3 DNA sequence: TGTGCCATCAGTGACTCCCTAGCGGGTGCGGGCACCCGGGAGCTGTTTTTT.